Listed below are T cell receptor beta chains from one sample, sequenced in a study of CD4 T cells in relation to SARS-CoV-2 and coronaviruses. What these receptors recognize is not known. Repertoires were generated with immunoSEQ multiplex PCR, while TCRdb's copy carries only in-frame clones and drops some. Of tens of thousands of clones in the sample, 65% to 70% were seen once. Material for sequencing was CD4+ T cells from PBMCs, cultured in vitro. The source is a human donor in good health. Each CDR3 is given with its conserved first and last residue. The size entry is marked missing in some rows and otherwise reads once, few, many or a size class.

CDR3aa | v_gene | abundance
CASRPRPGGSDTQYF | TRBV5-1 | few
CASQFEARPQYF | TRBV28 | NA
CASSQDSWGQGLNTEAFF | TRBV3-1/TRBV3-2 | few
CAAKRLEDNEQFF | TRBV19 | NA
CASSPRGAGSNQPQHF | TRBV5-8 | NA
CASSLDGGSGTQYF | TRBV11-3 | NA
CASSLVRLSPSGTQYF | TRBV11-2 | NA
CASSIQPGQGLDGYTF | TRBV11-2 | NA
CASSESEGKLFF | TRBV10-2 | NA
CASSPSRDRGWETQYF | TRBV3-1/TRBV3-2 | NA
CASSRTNRDYFTDTQYF | TRBV10-2 | NA
CASSPDLTGGNTIYF | TRBV18 | NA
CASSGGVGTEAFF | TRBV5-4 | NA
CASRGPGLGGYTF | TRBV28 | NA
CAWSAWGAKNIQYF | TRBV30 | once
CASSQAGGRAGEQYF | TRBV3-1/TRBV3-2 | NA
CASSHPPVRIRNEQYF | TRBV4-1 | NA
CASSFTGTRGETQYF | TRBV9 | once
CAISYGGAGETQYF | TRBV10-3 | once
CASSSPGTQYEQYF | TRBV5-1 | NA
CASSPELGEGMGYTF | TRBV9 | NA
CATKGLFSSYNEQFF | TRBV2 | NA
CAWSMWHF | TRBV30 | NA
CASSRPGPNGYTF | TRBV5-1 | NA
CASSITGYGYTF | TRBV19 | NA
CASSQNLPPSRTDTQYF | TRBV4-1 | NA
CASRDWDGLNYGYTF | TRBV6-5 | NA
CASSSRVPWKGGTEAFF | TRBV7-8 | NA
CASSLTGTSTGELFF | TRBV5-1 | NA
CASSYLVRDQPQHF | TRBV6-2/TRBV6-3 | NA
CASSQRGGYNEQFF | TRBV2 | NA
CASSQGRRQVKSYEQYF | TRBV3-1/TRBV3-2 | NA
CASSQEASGGDGHEQYF | TRBV4-3 | NA
CASSQVRQGTGELFF | TRBV14 | few
CASSLVGTLTSNQPQHF | TRBV7-2 | NA
CASSSLMNTEAFF | TRBV7-2 | NA
CASSPQTEFQETQYF | TRBV18 | NA
CASSGDRLAGGHNEQFF | TRBV2 | NA
CASEGTTYEQYF | TRBV28 | once
CASSLGVVNQPQHF | TRBV7-8 | NA
CASSYNSPGGPEDTQYF | TRBV6-2/TRBV6-3 | few
CASSQDQWYGYTF | TRBV4-3 | NA